Shown below are 16 T cell receptor beta chains from a single sample sequenced in a study of blood T cell repertoires in COVID-19. This table comes from immunoSEQ multiplex PCR, and its TCRdb copy is limited to in-frame clones, with some not included. This sample has about 490,000 clones, with roughly 88% found just once. Sequenced: peripheral blood. Receptor source: a human donor in a cohort sampled during active COVID-19.

The table lists this clone with a few counts. J is TRBJ1-2 and V is TRBV7-2; the D is unclear. V was trimmed by 0 bases and J by 1 base, leaving 6 bases between them. Germline V CDR1 and CDR2: SGHTA, FQGNSA. This CDR3 has 14 residues. CDR3 DNA: TGTGCCAGCAGCTTAGCAGGAGGTAACTATGGCTACACCTTC. It translates to CASSLAGGNYGYTF.

This chain links TRBV6-1 with TRBJ2-1; D may be TRBD2 (6 bases). Germline CDR1 reads MNHNS; CDR2 reads SASEGT. The CDR3 length is 16 residues. Trimming cost V 0 bases and J 3 bases, with 12 bases left between them. CDR3 bases: TGTGCCAGCAGTGAAGCGTGGGGGGAGAGCTACAATGAGCAGTTCTTC. It specifies CASSEAWGESYNEQFF.

This chain connects TRBV2 to TRBJ2-7, with a weak D call TRBD2 (5 bases). CDR1 and CDR2 from the germline V gene are SNHLY and FYNNEI. V lost 1 base and J 0 bases, leaving 10 bases between the germline ends. The CDR3 contains 15 residues. The chain's CDR3 is CASSEVRVTSYEQYF. The DNA for the CDR3 is TGTGCCAGCAGTGAAGTGCGGGTGACCTCCTACGAGCAGTACTTC.

The J gene is TRBJ2-1, the V gene TRBV10-3; 7 nucleotides align to TRBD2. Germline V gene lookup returns CDR1 ENHRY and CDR2 SYGVKD. V shed 7 bases and J 1 base; nucleotides not matched to a gene: 4. The CDR3 runs 14 residues. This CDR3 is CAINGGSSYNEQFF. The CDR3 DNA sequence: TGTGCCATCAACGGCGGGAGTTCCTACAATGAGCAGTTCTTC.

The chain couples TRBV16 to TRBJ1-5, with no clear D. This CDR3 region has 13 residues. Germline-derived CDR1 and CDR2 are KGHSY and FQNENV. V was pared by 5 bases and J by 11 bases, with 16 bases between. The CDR3 DNA sequence: TGTGCCAGCAGCTCCGGGTCCGAGGTCACCCAGCATTTT. Its protein is CASSSGSEVTQHF.

This chain joins TRBV5-6 and TRBJ2-3; the D gene is possibly TRBD2 (6 bases). Trimming cost V 3 bases and J 0 bases, with 11 bases left between them. The CDR3 extends over 15 amino acids. Germline values: CDR1 SGHDT, CDR2 YYEEEE. The CDR3 region has the DNA TGTGCCAGCAGCTCAGGGACTCTTAGCACAGATACGCAGTATTTT. This gives the protein CASSSGTLSTDTQYF.

This clone has a handful of counts. This chain joins TRBV9 and TRBJ2-3; 11 bases are shared with TRBD2. Germline lookup yields CDR1 SGDLS and CDR2 YYNGEE. With V trimmed by 0 bases and J by 5 bases, 5 bases remained unmatched. CDR3 size: 16 residues. The chain's CDR3 is CASSVDSGRAVDTQYF. CDR3 sequence (DNA): TGTGCCAGCAGCGTAGATAGCGGGAGGGCCGTAGATACGCAGTATTTT.

The genes are TRBV5-1 and TRBJ1-3; TRBD1 matches 7 bases. The CDR3 runs to 14 residues. Germline loops: CDR1 SGHRS, CDR2 YFSETQ. Losses at the gene ends were 4 bases for V and 3 bases for J; bases not matched to a gene: 4. The DNA for the CDR3 is TGCGCCAGCAGCCAGACAGGGTTTGGAAACACCATATATTTT. Translation gives CASSQTGFGNTIYF.

The gene calls are TRBV19 and TRBJ2-7; D is possibly TRBD1 (6 bases). This CDR3 has 13 amino acids. The V and J ends lost 3 bases and 9 bases respectively, with 15 bases between them. CDR1 is LNHDA and CDR2 is SQIVND in the germline V gene (reference sequence). CDR3 region: CASSMSGERGQYF. In DNA form, the CDR3 reads TGTGCCAGTAGTATGTCAGGGGAAAGGGGGCAGTACTTC.

This clone has just a few counts. V gene TRBV10-2 combines with J gene TRBJ2-2, with 7 bases identical to TRBD2. Trimming cost V 3 bases and J 4 bases; bases outside gene matches: 11. Per germline, CDR1 WSHSY and CDR2 SAAADI. The CDR3 loop spans 17 amino acids. The CDR3 nucleotides read TGCGCCAGCAGTGACAGGCTGGGCGGGAGAGGCACCGGGGAGCTGTTTTTT. This gives the protein CASSDRLGGRGTGELFF.

CDR3 sequence reads: CAWSGLYFPTGSLDEQYF. DNA for the CDR3: TGTGCCTGGAGTGGCCTTTACTTCCCGACAGGGTCTTTGGACGAGCAGTACTTC. The chain carries TRBV30 and TRBJ2-7; 7 positions agree with TRBD1. Per the germline V gene, CDR1 is GTSNPN and CDR2 is SVGIG (reference sequence). The CDR3 runs to 18 residues. The V and J ends lost 1 base and 5 bases, in that order; junction bases with no gene match: 20.

This clone was counted once. The rearrangement joins TRBV30 to TRBJ1-3; unclear D gene. The CDR3 covers 18 residues. Trimming left V 4 bases short and J 2 bases short, with 24 bases between. Looked up from germline, CDR1 is GTSNPN and CDR2 is SVGIG (reference sequence). The CDR3 spells CAWTIRGLLLKAGNTIYF. The CDR3 nucleotides are TGTGCCTGGACTATTCGGGGTCTATTATTAAAGGCTGGAAACACCATATATTTT.

The V call is TRBV6-6, the J call TRBJ2-5; TRBD1 matches at 7 bases. The V gene's germline CDR1 is MNHNY and CDR2 SVGAGI (reference sequence). This CDR3 contains 15 residues. The J segment lost 0 bases and the V segment lost 6 bases, leaving 7 bases of the junction unmatched. This CDR3 is CASSPRDRYQETQYF. CDR3 sequence (DNA): TGTGCCAGCAGCCCCCGGGACAGATACCAAGAGACCCAGTACTTC.

This chain joins TRBV18 and TRBJ2-5; 9 bases are a match to TRBD2. The CDR3 is made up of 18 amino acids. Germline V lookup: CDR1 KGHSH, CDR2 LQKENI. V lost 6 bases to trimming and J lost 7 bases; unmatched junction nucleotides: 21. The CDR3 bases are TGTGCCAGCTCCCCCCCAAACTTCAGTAGCGGGAGTATTGGGACCCAGTACTTC. This gives the protein CASSPPNFSSGSIGTQYF.

Comments on this clone: Distinct nucleotide sequences in the sample also encode this CDR3. The chain uses TRBV9 and TRBJ2-5; 9 nucleotides match TRBD2. The V gene end was trimmed by 0 bases and the J gene end by 2 bases; junction bases not matched to a gene: 5. The germline V gene has CDR1 SGDLS and CDR2 YYNGEE. The CDR3 covers 16 residues. In nucleotides, the CDR3 is TGTGCCAGCAGCGTAGGCCTAGCGGGATCGCAAGAGACCCAGTACTTC. Its translation: CASSVGLAGSQETQYF.

The CDR3 sequence is CASSAGTSGFEQYF. The CDR3, as DNA: TGTGCCAGCAGCGCCGGGACTAGCGGTTTCGAGCAGTACTTC. This chain connects TRBV7-2 to TRBJ2-7, with TRBD2 identical over 11 bases. The CDR3 is 14 residues long. V was pared by 5 bases and J by 6 bases, with 6 bases of the junction left unmatched. CDR1 and CDR2 (germline): SGHTA, FQGNSA. Full variable domain (outside the CDR3, taken from reference TRBV7-2 and TRBJ2-7): GAGVSQSPSNKVTEKGKDVELRCDPISGHTALYWYRQSLGQGLEFLIYFQGNSAPDKSGLPSDRFSAERTGGSVSTLTIQRTQQEDSAVYLCASSAGTSGFEQYFGPGTRLTVT.